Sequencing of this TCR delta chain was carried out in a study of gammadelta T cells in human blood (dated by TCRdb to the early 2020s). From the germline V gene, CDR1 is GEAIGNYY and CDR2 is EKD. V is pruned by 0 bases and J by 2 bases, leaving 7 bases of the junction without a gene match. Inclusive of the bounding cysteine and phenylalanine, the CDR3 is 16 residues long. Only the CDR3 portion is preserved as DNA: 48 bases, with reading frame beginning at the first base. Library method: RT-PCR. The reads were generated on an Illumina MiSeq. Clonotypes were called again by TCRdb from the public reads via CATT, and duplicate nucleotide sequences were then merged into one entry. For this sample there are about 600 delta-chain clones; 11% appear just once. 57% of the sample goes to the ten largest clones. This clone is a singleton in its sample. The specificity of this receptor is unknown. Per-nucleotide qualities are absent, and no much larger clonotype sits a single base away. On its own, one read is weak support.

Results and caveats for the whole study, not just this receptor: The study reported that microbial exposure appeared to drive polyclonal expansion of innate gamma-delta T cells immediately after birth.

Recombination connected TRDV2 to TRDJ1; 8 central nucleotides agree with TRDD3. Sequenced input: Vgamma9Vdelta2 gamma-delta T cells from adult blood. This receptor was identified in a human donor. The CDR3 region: CACDTVGDLETDKLIF. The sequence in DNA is TGTGCCTGTGACACCGTGGGGGATTTGGAGACCGATAAACTCATCTTT.